This TCR beta chain comes out of a study of graft-versus-host responses after intestinal transplantation. Study at large: All of the recipients had induction that used anti-thymocyte globulin, then tacrolimus and steroids for three to four years.

CDR1 and CDR2 (germline): LNHDA, SQIVND (reference sequence). This CDR3 is built from 13 residues. The germline V and J ends were trimmed by 3 bases and 0 bases, with 6 bases remaining between them. Clones were read by immunoSEQ multiplex PCR, and TCRdb kept only the in-frame ones, dropping some. The data hold more than 65,000 clones, with roughly 91% observed a single time. This clone has only a few counts. The antigen is unknown. Sample: unstimulated CD8+ T cells sorted from spleen or lymph node cells, taken before intestinal transplant. The rearrangement joins TRBV19 to TRBJ2-7; D ambiguous. The sequence was obtained from a human donor who received an intestinal transplant. The CDR3, as DNA: TGTGCCAGTAGTATTGGGCCCTCCTACGAGCAGTACTTC. The encoded protein is CASSIGPSYEQYF.